Shown below are 26 T cell receptor beta chains from a single sample sequenced in a study of human T cells and chemical hapten exposure. Time point noted: pre-sensitization, week 0. Treatment specified: therapeutic diphenylcyclopropenone sensitization with weekly scalp DPC. TCRdb fed the RACE reads into MiXCR, producing one record per CDR3 protein. In the table there are over 300,000 distinct CDR3 sequences, around 5.5% of which are singletons. The sequenced sample was whole blood, obtained in connection with sensitization to the hapten diphenylcyclopropenone (DPC). The receptors come from a woman in her fifties or sixties with alopecia areata. Some clones in this sample may be carry-over from other donors' samples.

This clonotype showed up many times. The chain has TRBV9 and TRBJ2-1, with 9 positions matching TRBD2. CDR3 length: 16 amino acids. J was trimmed by 9 bases and V by 0 bases; bases with no gene match: 10. Germline V gene sequence: CDR1 SGDLS, CDR2 YYNGEE. The CDR3 region is CASSVAPTSGMGEQFF. The CDR3 DNA is TGTGCCAGCAGCGTAGCCCCGACTAGCGGTATGGGTGAGCAGTTCTTC.

This clonotype was observed at least ten times. V is TRBV5-4 and J is TRBJ2-6; TRBD1 agrees at 7 bases. CDR1 and CDR2 from the germline V gene are SGHNT and YYREEE (reference sequence). V lost 4 bases to trimming and J lost 0 bases; unmatched junction nucleotides: 10. The CDR3 spans 18 residues. This chain's CDR3 is CASSPPNRGVSGANVLTF. The CDR3 DNA follows: TGTGCCAGCAGCCCTCCGAACAGGGGTGTCTCTGGGGCCAACGTCCTGACTTTC.

At least ten counts were recorded for this clonotype. The chain is built from TRBV29-1 and TRBJ1-4; 8 nucleotides agree with TRBD1. V was pared by 5 bases and J by 6 bases, with 20 bases of the junction left unmatched. Germline V lookup: CDR1 SQVTM, CDR2 ANQGSEA. CDR3 length: 18 amino acids. CDR3 sequence reads: CSVPGTGGNNSRDEKLFF. CDR3 in DNA: TGCAGCGTTCCGGGGACAGGAGGCAATAACTCAAGGGATGAAAAACTGTTTTTT.

The chain couples TRBV20-1 to TRBJ1-2, with a tentative D call TRBD1 (6 bases). Germline V gene data show CDR1 as DFQATT and CDR2 as SNEGSKA (reference sequence). There are 13 residues in the CDR3. Trimming took 3 bases from V and 4 from J, leaving 12 bases between them. The CDR3 DNA is TGCAGTGCTAGGCTAGGGGGGAGCTATGGCTACACCTTC. This encodes CSARLGGSYGYTF.

This clonotype was counted at least ten times. The chain has TRBV5-1 and TRBJ2-3, with 7 bases that match TRBD2. The CDR3 runs to 15 residues. Germline V CDR1 and CDR2: SGHRS, YFSETQ. V shed 4 bases and J 3 bases; nucleotides not matched to a gene: 8. CDR3 residues: CASSVAAGKTDTQYF. The CDR3 DNA is TGCGCCAGCAGCGTGGCAGCGGGGAAGACAGATACGCAGTATTTT.

This clonotype was detected many times. The V and J genes are TRBV12-5 and TRBJ2-3; D unresolved. Trimming left V 9 bases short and J 2 bases short, with 24 bases between. The CDR3 has 17 residues. From germline, CDR1 is LGHNT and CDR2 FRNRAP. CDR3 coding DNA: TGTGCTAGCCTGAAGGGCGGCTCCCGACTTCCCACAGATACGCAGTATTTT. It specifies CASLKGGSRLPTDTQYF.

This clonotype was recorded many times. The chain is built from TRBV9 and TRBJ1-6, with a possible D match to TRBD1 (6 bases). Trimming left V 6 bases short and J 7 bases short, with 17 bases between. In germline, CDR1 is SGDLS, CDR2 YYNGEE. The CDR3 spans 15 residues. CDR3 nucleotide sequence: TGTGCCAGCAACCCCGCGGGGGGGGCCAATTCACCCCTCCACTTT. It specifies CASNPAGGANSPLHF.

The genes are TRBV3-1 and TRBJ1-6; D unresolved. Trimming took off 6 bases at V and 7 bases at J, with 13 bases between the two ends. This CDR3 region has 14 residues. Germline V gene sequence: CDR1 LGHDT, CDR2 YNNKEL (reference sequence). The CDR3: CASRNKGGNSPLHF. In DNA, the CDR3 is TGTGCCAGCAGGAACAAGGGAGGGAATTCACCCCTCCACTTT.

The chain recombines TRBV6-5 with TRBJ2-2, with 8 bases matching TRBD1. The CDR3 spans 15 residues. V trimming: 6 bases; J trimming: 3 bases; junction bases outside the gene matches: 6. Germline V gene data show CDR1 as MNHEY and CDR2 as SVGAGI. The DNA of the CDR3 is TGTGCCAGCAGCCATCGACAGGGGTACACCGGGGAGCTGTTTTTT. Translated, it gives CASSHRQGYTGELFF.

Regarding this clonotype: One end of the junction is discordant with germline, which a read error may explain. The chain is built from TRBV12-3 or TRBV12-4 and TRBJ2-2; possible D gene TRBD2, 6 bases. The length of the CDR3 is 17 residues. This CDR3 is CASSPNTGTGLGGEQFF. The CDR3 nucleotides are TGTGCCAGCAGTCCCAACACCGGGACGGGACTTGGCGGGGAGCAGTTTTTT.

This chain joins TRBV6-5 and TRBJ1-2; TRBD1 matches 7 bases. Germline lookup yields CDR1 MNHEY and CDR2 SVGAGI. The J segment lost 5 bases and the V segment lost 8 bases, leaving 8 bases of the junction unmatched. This CDR3 region has 13 residues. The CDR3 DNA reads TGTGCCAGCGCTCCGGGACAGTTATATGGCTACACCTTC. The encoded protein is CASAPGQLYGYTF.

The CDR3 spells CASSARTGEGQPQHF. The CDR3 region has the DNA TGTGCCAGCAGTGCCCGGACAGGGGAAGGTCAGCCCCAGCATTTT. The chain recombines TRBV6-1 with TRBJ1-5; 9 bases fit TRBD1. Trimming at V came to 4 bases and at J to 6 bases, leaving 7 bases not matched to a gene. Germline CDR1 MNHNS, CDR2 SASEGT. CDR3 size: 15 residues.

This clonotype was detected ten times or more. This sequence joins TRBV30 and TRBJ2-2; no reliable D call. Germline CDR1 is GTSNPN and CDR2 is SVGIG (reference sequence). The CDR3 is 13 residues long. V shed 1 base and J shed 0 bases, with 3 bases lying between them. As DNA, the CDR3 is TGTGCCTGGAGTGAGGCGAACACCGGGGAGCTGTTTTTT. Translated, it gives CAWSEANTGELFF.

This clonotype has only a few counts. This chain joins TRBV12-3 or TRBV12-4 and TRBJ1-3; tentative D call: TRBD1 (5 bases). Deletions cut 1 base from V and 4 bases from J, with 8 bases between. This CDR3 contains 14 residues. CDR3 sequence (DNA): TGTGCCAGCAGTTTAGGAGGGGTCGGAAACACCATATATTTT. This gives the protein CASSLGGVGNTIYF.

This clonotype was recorded many times. The J gene is TRBJ1-1, the V gene TRBV6-1, with D perhaps TRBD1 (5 bases). CDR1 and CDR2 (germline): MNHNS, SASEGT. Trimming stripped 4 bases from V and 2 bases from J, with 14 bases between. This CDR3 is 15 amino acids long. The CDR3 DNA reads as TGTGCCAGCAGTGCCCTAGACAGTCGAAACACTGAAGCTTTCTTT. It yields the protein CASSALDSRNTEAFF.

Comment on this clonotype: A much more abundant neighbour one base away suggests this may be a read error. The chain recombines TRBV21-1 with TRBJ2-3; the table's D call, TRBD1, has no DNA check behind it. TRBV21-1 is labeled a pseudogene. This CDR3 is built from 16 residues. The CDR3 bases are TGTGCCAGCAGCAAAGAAGGGGTCAGGCTCACAGATACGCAGTATTTT. The encoded protein is CASSKEGVRLTDTQYF.

V and J are TRBV20-1 and TRBJ1-3; D may be TRBD1 (5 bases). The CDR3 extends over 13 amino acids. Trimming took 4 bases from V and 0 from J, leaving 7 bases between them. Per germline, CDR1 DFQATT and CDR2 SNEGSKA (reference sequence). The CDR3 is CSATDTSGNTIYF. In DNA form, the CDR3 reads TGCAGTGCTACGGACACCTCTGGAAACACCATATATTTT.

The J gene is TRBJ1-2, the V gene TRBV5-1; perhaps TRBD1 as D (5 bases). The CDR3 covers 13 residues. V was clipped by 5 bases and J by 2 bases, with 10 bases between them. Germline V gives CDR1 SGHRS, CDR2 YFSETQ. CDR3 bases: TGCGCCAGCAGTCGGGGCAGAAACTATGGCTACACCTTC. Its translation: CASSRGRNYGYTF.

This clonotype has just a few counts. The genes are TRBV20-1 and TRBJ2-1, with 10 positions matching TRBD2. The germline CDR1 and CDR2 sequences are DFQATT and SNEGSKA (reference sequence). The V gene end was trimmed by 5 bases and the J gene end by 2 bases; junction bases not matched to a gene: 6. This CDR3 has 15 amino acids. For the CDR3, the DNA is TGCAGTGCTTGCCCTAGCGGGAGTACCTACAATGAGCAGTTCTTC. It yields the protein CSACPSGSTYNEQFF.

V is TRBV12-5 and J is TRBJ2-1, with D possibly being TRBD1 (6 bases). The CDR3 is 17 amino acids. V was pared by 3 bases and J by 4 bases, with 19 bases between. Germline V gene data show CDR1 as LGHNT and CDR2 as FRNRAP. CDR3 coding DNA: TGTGCTAGTGGTTTAAGACAGGACGGGGAATTATACAATGAGCAGTTCTTC. Translating gives CASGLRQDGELYNEQFF.

This chain links TRBV9 with TRBJ2-1, with TRBD2 matching over 13 bases. The CDR3 is made up of 21 amino acids. Germline CDR1 and CDR2: SGDLS and YYNGEE. Trimming took 3 bases from V and 0 from J; bases not matched to a gene: 15. The CDR3 here is CASSGESEGLAGLSSYNEQFF. The DNA of the CDR3 is TGTGCCAGCAGCGGAGAAAGTGAGGGACTAGCGGGGTTAAGCTCCTACAATGAGCAGTTCTTC.

This chain joins TRBV28 and TRBJ1-4; TRBD1 matches at 8 bases. The germline V gene has CDR1 MDHEN and CDR2 SYDVKM. This CDR3 spans 17 amino acids. J was trimmed by 4 bases and V by 7 bases; bases with no gene match: 14. CDR3 coding DNA: TGTGCCAGCATCCGGGACAGGCCCAGTCGAAATAATGAAAAACTGTTTTTT. It codes for CASIRDRPSRNNEKLFF.

The CDR3 here is CASTRWGSPYEQYF. The CDR3, as DNA: TGCGCCAGCACCCGTTGGGGATCCCCCTACGAGCAGTACTTC. V is TRBV5-1 and J is TRBJ2-7; D gene ambiguous. V gave up 6 bases and J gave up 2 bases, with 15 bases separating them. The CDR3 sequence is 14 residues long. Per the germline V gene, CDR1 is SGHRS and CDR2 is YFSETQ.

At least ten counts were recorded for this clonotype. V and J are TRBV20-1 and TRBJ2-6; D not certain. The germline V gene has CDR1 DFQATT and CDR2 SNEGSKA (reference sequence). The CDR3 spans 14 residues. Trimming shortened V by 0 bases and J by 0 bases, and 3 bases separated the two germline ends. The CDR3 region is CSARESSGANVLTF. The DNA for the CDR3 is TGCAGTGCTAGAGAGAGCTCTGGGGCCAACGTCCTGACTTTC.

The chain couples TRBV5-1 to TRBJ1-1, with 7 positions matching TRBD1. The CDR3 covers 14 residues. V was pared by 0 bases and J by 6 bases, with 5 bases of the junction left unmatched. Per germline, CDR1 SGHRS and CDR2 YFSETQ. The CDR3 nucleotides are TGCGCCAGCAGCTTGGGACAGGGTCTGCCTGAAGCTTTCTTT. Protein product: CASSLGQGLPEAFF.

This clonotype was recorded at least ten times. This chain joins TRBV3-1 and TRBJ2-3; 11 bases align to TRBD2. After removal of 1 base from V and 0 bases from J, the junction contained 9 bases not matched to a gene. Looked up from germline, CDR1 is LGHDT and CDR2 is YNNKEL (reference sequence). The CDR3 is 19 residues long. The CDR3 reads CASSQGLAGPRASTDTQYF. The CDR3 DNA reads TGTGCCAGCAGCCAAGGACTAGCGGGACCACGAGCTAGCACAGATACGCAGTATTTT.